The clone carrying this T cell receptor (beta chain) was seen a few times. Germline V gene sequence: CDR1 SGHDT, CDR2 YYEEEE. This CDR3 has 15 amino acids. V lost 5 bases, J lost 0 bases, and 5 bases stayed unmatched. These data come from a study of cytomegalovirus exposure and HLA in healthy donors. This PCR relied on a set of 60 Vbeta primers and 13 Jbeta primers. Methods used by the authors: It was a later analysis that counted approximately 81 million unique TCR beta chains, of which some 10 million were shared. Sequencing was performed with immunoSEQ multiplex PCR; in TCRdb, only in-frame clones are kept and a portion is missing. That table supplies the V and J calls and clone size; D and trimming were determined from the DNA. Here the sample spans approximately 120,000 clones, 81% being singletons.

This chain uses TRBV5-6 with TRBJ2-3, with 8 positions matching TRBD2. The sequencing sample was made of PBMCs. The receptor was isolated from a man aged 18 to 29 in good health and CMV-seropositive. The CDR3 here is CASRMRGVSTDTQYF. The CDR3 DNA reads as TGTGCCAGCAGAATGCGGGGGGTTAGCACAGATACGCAGTATTTT.